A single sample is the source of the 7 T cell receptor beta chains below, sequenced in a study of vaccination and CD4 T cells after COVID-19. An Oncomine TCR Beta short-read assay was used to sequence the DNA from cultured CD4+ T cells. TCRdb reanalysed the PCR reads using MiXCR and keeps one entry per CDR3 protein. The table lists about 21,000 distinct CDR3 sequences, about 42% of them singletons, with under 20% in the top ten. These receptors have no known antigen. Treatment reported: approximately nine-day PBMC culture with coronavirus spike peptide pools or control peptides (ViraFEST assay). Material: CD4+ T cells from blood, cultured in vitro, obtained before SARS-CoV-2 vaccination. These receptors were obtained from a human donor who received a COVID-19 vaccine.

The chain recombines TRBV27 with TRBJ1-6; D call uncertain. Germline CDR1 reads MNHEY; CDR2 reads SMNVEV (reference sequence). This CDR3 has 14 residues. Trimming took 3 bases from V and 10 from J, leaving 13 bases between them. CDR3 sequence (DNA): TGTGCCAGCAGTTTTTCGGGATTTATATCACCCCTCCACTTT. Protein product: CASSFSGFISPLHF.

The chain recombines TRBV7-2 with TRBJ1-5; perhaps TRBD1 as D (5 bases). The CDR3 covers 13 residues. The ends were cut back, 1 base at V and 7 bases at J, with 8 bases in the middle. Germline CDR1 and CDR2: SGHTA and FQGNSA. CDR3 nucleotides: TGTGCCAGCAGCTTAGTCCGGGACCAGCCCCAGCATTTT. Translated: CASSLVRDQPQHF.

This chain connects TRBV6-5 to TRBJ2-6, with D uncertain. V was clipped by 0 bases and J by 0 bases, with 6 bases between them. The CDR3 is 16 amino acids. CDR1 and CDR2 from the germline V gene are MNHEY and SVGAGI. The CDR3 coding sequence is TGTGCCAGCAGTTACTCCAGGAGCTCTGGGGCCAACGTCCTGACTTTC. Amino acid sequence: CASSYSRSSGANVLTF.

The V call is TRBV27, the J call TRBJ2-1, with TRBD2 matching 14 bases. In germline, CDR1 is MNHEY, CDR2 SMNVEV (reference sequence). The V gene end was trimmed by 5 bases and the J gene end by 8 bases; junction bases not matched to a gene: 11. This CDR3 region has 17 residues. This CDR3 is CASSPHRLAGGVHEQFF. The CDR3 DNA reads TGTGCCAGCAGTCCCCACCGACTAGCGGGGGGGGTTCATGAGCAGTTCTTC.

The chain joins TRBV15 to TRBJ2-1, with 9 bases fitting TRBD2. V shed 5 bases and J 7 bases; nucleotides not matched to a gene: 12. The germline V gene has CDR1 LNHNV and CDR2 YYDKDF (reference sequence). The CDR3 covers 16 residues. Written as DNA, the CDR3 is TGTGCCACCAGCGGGTTAGCGGGGGAAAGAGGAAATGAGCAGTTCTTC. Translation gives CATSGLAGERGNEQFF.

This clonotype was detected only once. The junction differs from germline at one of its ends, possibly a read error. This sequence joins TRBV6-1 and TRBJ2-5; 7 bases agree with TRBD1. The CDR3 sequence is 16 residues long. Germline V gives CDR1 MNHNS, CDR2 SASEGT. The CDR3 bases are TGTGCCAGCATCCTACTGCCGGACAGGCTCGAAGAGCCCCAGTACTTC. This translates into CASILLPDRLEEPQYF.

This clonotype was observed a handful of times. The CDR3 DNA is TGTGCCAGCAGCCCCGTCGGACAGGCTGGGAATGAGCAGTTCTTC. Its translation: CASSPVGQAGNEQFF. The chain uses TRBV4-2 and TRBJ2-1; 7 bases match TRBD1. The CDR3 consists of 15 residues. Germline CDR1 reads LGHNA; CDR2 reads YNFKEQ. V dropped 4 bases and J dropped 7; count of bases not matched to a gene: 10.